The 27 T cell receptor beta chains given below trace back to one sample, sequenced in a study of control samples from healthy donors and cancer patients. TCRdb keeps only in-frame clones here, not all; method: immunoSEQ multiplex PCR. The sample shows tens of thousands of clones, roughly four fifths of them seen only once. The source material was blood. Receptors were obtained from a woman aged 60-75 years in good health.

This clone was found once. J is TRBJ2-5 and V is TRBV21-1. TRBV21-1 is a pseudogene. This CDR3 has 14 amino acids. Here the CDR3 DNA reads TGTGCCAGCAGCAAAAATCCCATAGGGGAGACCCAGTACTTC. Amino acids: CASSKNPIGETQYF.

Only a few counts were recorded for this clone. One end of the junction fails to match germline, which may point to a read error. The V call is TRBV10-3, the J call TRBJ1-2; D unresolved. The CDR3 has 16 amino acids. CDR1 is ENHRY, CDR2 SYGVKD, per germline. CDR3 DNA: TGTGCCATCAGTGAGTTGAGGGTCCCTGGAGCTTCGGGATACAGCTTC. It is translated as CAISELRVPGASGYSF.

V gene TRBV3-1 (or the pseudogene TRBV3-2) combines with J gene TRBJ2-7; 7 bases line up with TRBD2. With 7 bases clipped from V and 3 bases from J, the junction kept 9 bases outside the gene matches. The germline V gene encodes CDR1 LGHDT and CDR2 YNNKEL (reference sequence). The CDR3 contains 14 residues. The CDR3 sequence is CASTGAGRGYEQYF. DNA for the CDR3: TGTGCCAGCACTGGGGCGGGGAGGGGCTACGAGCAGTACTTC.

V and J are TRBV5-5 and TRBJ2-3; possibly TRBD1 for D (7 bases). From germline, CDR1 is SGHKS and CDR2 YYEKEE (reference sequence). V shed 3 bases and J shed 3 bases, with 17 bases lying between them. The CDR3 runs to 16 residues. The CDR3 is CASSWTTGAGTDTQYF. The CDR3 DNA sequence: TGTGCCAGCAGCTGGACTACAGGGGCGGGGACAGATACGCAGTATTTT. The complete variable domain, with remaining parts taken from reference TRBV5-5 and TRBJ2-3, reads DAGVTQSPTHLIKTRGQQVTLRCSPISGHKSVSWYQQVLGQGPQFIFQYYEKEERGRGNFPDRFSARQFPNYSSELNVNALLLGDSALYLCASSWTTGAGTDTQYFGPGTRLTVL.

The chain couples TRBV5-6 to TRBJ1-5; 8 nucleotides match TRBD1. Germline CDR1 reads SGHDT; CDR2 reads YYEEEE. With V trimmed by 4 bases and J by 2 bases, 5 bases remained unmatched. There are 15 residues in the CDR3. The CDR3 coding sequence is TGTGCCAGCAGCAAAATGGACAGGGGCAATCAGCCCCAGCATTTT. Encoded protein: CASSKMDRGNQPQHF.

This clone has a single count. This chain connects TRBV25-1 to TRBJ1-5, with D possibly matching TRBD1 (5 bases). Germline V gene lookup returns CDR1 MGHDK and CDR2 SYGVNS. The CDR3 length is 13 residues. Between the trimmed V and J ends, which lost 8 bases and 5 bases, there was a span of 13 bases. CDR3 DNA sequence: TGTGCCAGCGCAGGGAGAGGGGATCAGCCCCAGCATTTT. It encodes CASAGRGDQPQHF. The full variable domain, in which reference TRBV25-1 and TRBJ1-5 provide the parts outside the CDR3, is EADIYQTPRYLVIGTGKKITLECSQTMGHDKMYWYQQDPGMELHLIHYSYGVNSTEKGDLSSESTVSRIRTEHFPLTLESARPSHTSQYLCASAGRGDQPQHFGDGTRLSIL.

CDR3 sequence: CASSYETSTGANVLTF. CDR3 sequence (DNA): TGTGCCAGCAGTTACGAGACAAGCACTGGGGCCAACGTCCTGACTTTC. The chain carries TRBV6-5 and TRBJ2-6, with D unresolved. Trimming cost V 2 bases and J 2 bases, with 10 bases left between them. CDR1 is MNHEY and CDR2 is SVGAGI in the germline V gene. The CDR3 totals 16 residues.

The chain links TRBV5-1 to TRBJ1-1; D is possibly TRBD1 (6 bases). The germline gives CDR1 SGHRS, CDR2 YFSETQ. The CDR3 is 16 amino acids. V shed 1 base and J shed 5 bases, with 18 bases lying between them. In DNA form, the CDR3 reads TGCGCCAGCAGCTTGCCAAGGGGGGAAGTTCGGACTGAAGCTTTCTTT. Protein: CASSLPRGEVRTEAFF.

The chain has TRBV18 and TRBJ1-6, with D unresolved. V dropped 6 bases and J dropped 7 bases, with 13 bases sitting between them. This CDR3 has 14 amino acids. Germline CDR1 and CDR2: KGHSH and LQKENI. CDR3 nucleotides: TGTGCCAGCTCGGTTCAAAGTCGGAATTCACCCCTCCACTTT. The encoded protein is CASSVQSRNSPLHF.

V is TRBV19 and J is TRBJ1-2; D remains ambiguous. Trimming stripped 0 bases from V and 2 bases from J, with 7 bases between. Germline V lookup: CDR1 LNHDA, CDR2 SQIVND (reference sequence). CDR3 length equals 14 residues. The CDR3 DNA follows: TGTGCCAGTAGTATAGATTTACAGAACTATGGCTACACCTTC. Translation gives CASSIDLQNYGYTF.

This rearrangement joins TRBV7-9 to TRBJ1-6, with D possibly matching TRBD1 (5 bases). CDR1 and CDR2 from the germline V gene are SEHNR and FQNEAQ (reference sequence). This CDR3 is built from 15 residues. Trimming cost V 0 bases and J 7 bases, with 10 bases left between them. The CDR3 DNA follows: TGTGCCAGCAGCTTAGCCGCAGGGAAGAATTCACCCCTCCACTTT. Residues: CASSLAAGKNSPLHF. Drawing the rest from reference TRBV7-9 and TRBJ1-6, the complete variable domain is DTGVSQNPRHKITKRGQNVTFRCDPISEHNRLYWYRQTLGQGPEFLTYFQNEAQLEKSRLLSDRFSAERPKGSFSTLEIQRTEQGDSAMYLCASSLAAGKNSPLHFGNGTRLTVT.

The chain joins TRBV11-3 to TRBJ2-2; D unclear. The germline V gene has CDR1 SGHNT and CDR2 YENEEA. Trimming pared 1 base from V and 9 bases from J, leaving 3 bases between. The CDR3 runs to 11 residues. CDR3 protein: CASSLGRELFF. The CDR3 nucleotides are TGTGCCAGCAGCTTAGGGCGGGAGCTGTTTTTT.

The CDR3 loop reads CASSLEGGTGELFF. The DNA of the CDR3 is TGTGCCAGCAGCTTAGAGGGGGGGACCGGGGAGCTGTTTTTT. J is TRBJ2-2 and V is TRBV11-2; 7 bases match TRBD2. From germline, CDR1 is SGHAT and CDR2 FQNNGV. Trimming took 0 bases from V and 5 from J; bases not matched to a gene: 0. The CDR3 consists of 14 residues. The complete variable domain, with remaining parts taken from reference TRBV11-2 and TRBJ2-2, reads EAGVAQSPRYKIIEKRQSVAFWCNPISGHATLYWYQQILGQGPKLLIQFQNNGVVDDSQLPKDRFSAERLKGVDSTLKIQPAKLEDSAVYLCASSLEGGTGELFFGEGSRLTVL.

The chain links TRBV19 to TRBJ1-2, with 7 bases matching TRBD1. Germline V gene data show CDR1 as LNHDA and CDR2 as SQIVND (reference sequence). V lost 8 bases, J lost 5 bases, and 14 bases stayed unmatched. The CDR3 covers 15 residues. CDR3 sequence (DNA): TGTGCCAGTGCCGACAGGTTTCCGACAGGGTATGGCTACACCTTC. This gives the protein CASADRFPTGYGYTF. The full variable domain, with the rest looked up from reference TRBV19 and TRBJ1-2, is DGGITQSPKYLFRKEGQNVTLSCEQNLNHDAMYWYRQDPGQGLRLIYYSQIVNDFQKGDIAEGYSVSREKKESFPLTVTSAQKNPTAFYLCASADRFPTGYGYTFGSGTRLTVV.

This chain connects TRBV4-1 to TRBJ2-3, with D maybe TRBD1 (6 bases). The germline V and J ends were trimmed by 4 bases and 2 bases, with 13 bases remaining between them. CDR1 MGHRA and CDR2 YSYEKL come from the germline V gene. The CDR3 spans 15 residues. The CDR3 coding sequence is TGCGCCAGCAGCCCCGGCTACAGGGACACAGATACGCAGTATTTT. Protein: CASSPGYRDTDTQYF.

The CDR3 protein is CASSLGGANSPLHF. CDR3 nucleotide sequence: TGCGCCAGCAGCTTGGGGGGCGCTAATTCACCCCTCCACTTT. This rearrangement joins TRBV5-1 to TRBJ1-6; possibly TRBD1 for D (5 bases). Trimming removed 0 bases from V and 6 bases from J, with 7 bases in between. Germline CDR1 and CDR2: SGHRS and YFSETQ. The CDR3 sequence is 14 residues long. Variable domain in full (rest from reference TRBV5-1 and TRBJ1-6): KAGVTQTPRYLIKTRGQQVTLSCSPISGHRSVSWYQQTPGQGLQFLFEYFSETQRNKGNFPGRFSGRQFSNSRSEMNVSTLELGDSALYLCASSLGGANSPLHFGNGTRLTVT.

The gene calls are TRBV14 and TRBJ1-1; no definite D call. The CDR3 sequence is 14 residues long. Deletions cut 0 bases from V and 11 bases from J, with 16 bases between. Germline V gene data show CDR1 as SGHDN and CDR2 as FVKESK. The CDR3, as DNA: TGTGCCAGCAGCCAAGATCTCCAAGCCCCGGCGGCTTTCTTT. Translation gives CASSQDLQAPAAFF.

This chain connects TRBV5-1 to TRBJ2-3, with D maybe TRBD1 (6 bases). The CDR3 covers 15 residues. The germline gives CDR1 SGHRS, CDR2 YFSETQ. V was cut by 4 bases and J by 1 base, with 13 bases left in between. The CDR3 DNA follows: TGCGCCAGCAGCCTGACAGGTAGCGGCACAGATACGCAGTATTTT. This translates into CASSLTGSGTDTQYF. Supplemented by reference TRBV5-1 and TRBJ2-3, the full variable domain reads KAGVTQTPRYLIKTRGQQVTLSCSPISGHRSVSWYQQTPGQGLQFLFEYFSETQRNKGNFPGRFSGRQFSNSRSEMNVSTLELGDSALYLCASSLTGSGTDTQYFGPGTRLTVL.

To note about this clone: Other DNA sequences in the same sample also yield this CDR3. The chain carries TRBV10-3 and TRBJ2-5, with 10 bases fitting TRBD2. The V and J ends lost 3 bases and 4 bases, in that order; junction bases with no gene match: 5. The CDR3 extends over 15 amino acids. CDR1 and CDR2 from the germline V gene are ENHRY and SYGVKD. As DNA, the CDR3 is TGTGCCATCAGTGATCCAGCGGGGGGGCTAGAGACCCAGTACTTC. This codes for CAISDPAGGLETQYF.

The chain recombines TRBV2 with TRBJ1-4; D may be TRBD1 (6 bases). This CDR3 contains 12 residues. The germline CDR1 and CDR2 sequences are SNHLY and FYNNEI. V was shortened by 6 bases and J by 7 bases, with 9 bases between the two germline ends. CDR3 region: CASSQGSEKLFF. CDR3 bases: TGTGCCAGCAGCCAGGGGAGTGAAAAACTGTTTTTT. The full variable domain, completed using reference TRBV2 and TRBJ1-4, is EPEVTQTPSHQVTQMGQEVILRCVPISNHLYFYWYRQILGQKVEFLVSFYNNEISEKSEIFDDQFSVERPDGSNFTLKIRSTKLEDSAMYFCASSQGSEKLFFGSGTQLSVL.

The V and J genes are TRBV27 and TRBJ1-5; possible D gene TRBD1, 5 bases. The CDR3 length is 15 residues. The germline V and J ends were trimmed by 0 bases and 7 bases, with 13 bases remaining between them. Germline V gene data show CDR1 as MNHEY and CDR2 as SMNVEV (reference sequence). The CDR3, as DNA: TGTGCCAGCAGTTTATCGGGGCCTTGGAGGCAGCCCCAGCATTTT. It encodes CASSLSGPWRQPQHF.

The chain carries TRBV7-9 and TRBJ2-3, with D perhaps matching TRBD1 or TRBD2 (6 bases each). Looked up from germline, CDR1 is SEHNR and CDR2 is FQNEAQ (reference sequence). The CDR3 spans 16 residues. V lost 5 bases and J 8 bases, leaving 23 bases between the germline ends. CDR3 loop: CASSDEGGSQLVTQYF. CDR3 bases: TGTGCCAGCAGCGACGAAGGGGGGAGCCAATTAGTTACGCAGTATTTT.

V is TRBV19 and J is TRBJ2-1; D may match TRBD1 or TRBD2 (5 bases each). Deletions cut 0 bases from V and 2 bases from J, with 8 bases between. This CDR3 has 15 residues. The V gene's germline CDR1 is LNHDA and CDR2 SQIVND (reference sequence). The CDR3 reads CASSIELGPYNEQFF. Written as DNA, the CDR3 is TGTGCCAGTAGTATAGAATTGGGACCCTACAATGAGCAGTTCTTC.

This chain connects TRBV11-2 to TRBJ2-4; 13 bases are a match to TRBD2. Trimming took 3 bases from V and 9 from J; bases not matched to a gene: 5. Per germline, CDR1 SGHAT and CDR2 FQNNGV. This CDR3 spans 15 amino acids. CDR3 coding DNA: TGTGCCAGCAGCTTTATCGGACTAGCGGGAGCCATTCAGTACTTC. Its translation is CASSFIGLAGAIQYF.

This clone occurred once. V is TRBV2 and J is TRBJ2-3, with 9 bases fitting TRBD2. This CDR3 is built from 14 residues. Germline-derived CDR1 and CDR2 are SNHLY and FYNNEI. With V trimmed by 8 bases and J by 6 bases, 9 bases remained unmatched. CDR3 protein: CASSVAGGPDTQYF. CDR3 DNA sequence: TGTGCCAGCTCCGTCGCGGGAGGGCCCGATACGCAGTATTTT. The whole variable domain, remainder taken from reference TRBV2 and TRBJ2-3, is EPEVTQTPSHQVTQMGQEVILRCVPISNHLYFYWYRQILGQKVEFLVSFYNNEISEKSEIFDDQFSVERPDGSNFTLKIRSTKLEDSAMYFCASSVAGGPDTQYFGPGTRLTVL.

The rearrangement uses TRBV11-1 and TRBJ1-1; unclear D gene. The V and J ends lost 8 bases and 0 bases respectively, with 13 bases between them. The CDR3 length is 14 residues. Per germline, CDR1 SGHAT and CDR2 FQDESV (reference sequence). The CDR3 DNA reads as TGTGCCAGCTTTAAACTCGATCTGAACACTGAAGCTTTCTTT. Residues: CASFKLDLNTEAFF.

The rearrangement links TRBV18 to TRBJ1-2; D gene uncertain. The CDR3 length is 15 residues. Trimming cost V 4 bases and J 2 bases, with 14 bases left between them. Germline V gives CDR1 KGHSH, CDR2 LQKENI. CDR3 in DNA: TGTGCCAGCTCACTTGAGACGTGGATCAACTATGGCTACACCTTC. The encoded protein is CASSLETWINYGYTF. Full variable domain (missing parts from reference TRBV18 and TRBJ1-2): NAGVMQNPRHLVRRRGQEARLRCSPMKGHSHVYWYRQLPEEGLKFMVYLQKENIIDESGMPKERFSAEFPKEGPSILRIQQVVRGDSAAYFCASSLETWINYGYTFGSGTRLTVV.